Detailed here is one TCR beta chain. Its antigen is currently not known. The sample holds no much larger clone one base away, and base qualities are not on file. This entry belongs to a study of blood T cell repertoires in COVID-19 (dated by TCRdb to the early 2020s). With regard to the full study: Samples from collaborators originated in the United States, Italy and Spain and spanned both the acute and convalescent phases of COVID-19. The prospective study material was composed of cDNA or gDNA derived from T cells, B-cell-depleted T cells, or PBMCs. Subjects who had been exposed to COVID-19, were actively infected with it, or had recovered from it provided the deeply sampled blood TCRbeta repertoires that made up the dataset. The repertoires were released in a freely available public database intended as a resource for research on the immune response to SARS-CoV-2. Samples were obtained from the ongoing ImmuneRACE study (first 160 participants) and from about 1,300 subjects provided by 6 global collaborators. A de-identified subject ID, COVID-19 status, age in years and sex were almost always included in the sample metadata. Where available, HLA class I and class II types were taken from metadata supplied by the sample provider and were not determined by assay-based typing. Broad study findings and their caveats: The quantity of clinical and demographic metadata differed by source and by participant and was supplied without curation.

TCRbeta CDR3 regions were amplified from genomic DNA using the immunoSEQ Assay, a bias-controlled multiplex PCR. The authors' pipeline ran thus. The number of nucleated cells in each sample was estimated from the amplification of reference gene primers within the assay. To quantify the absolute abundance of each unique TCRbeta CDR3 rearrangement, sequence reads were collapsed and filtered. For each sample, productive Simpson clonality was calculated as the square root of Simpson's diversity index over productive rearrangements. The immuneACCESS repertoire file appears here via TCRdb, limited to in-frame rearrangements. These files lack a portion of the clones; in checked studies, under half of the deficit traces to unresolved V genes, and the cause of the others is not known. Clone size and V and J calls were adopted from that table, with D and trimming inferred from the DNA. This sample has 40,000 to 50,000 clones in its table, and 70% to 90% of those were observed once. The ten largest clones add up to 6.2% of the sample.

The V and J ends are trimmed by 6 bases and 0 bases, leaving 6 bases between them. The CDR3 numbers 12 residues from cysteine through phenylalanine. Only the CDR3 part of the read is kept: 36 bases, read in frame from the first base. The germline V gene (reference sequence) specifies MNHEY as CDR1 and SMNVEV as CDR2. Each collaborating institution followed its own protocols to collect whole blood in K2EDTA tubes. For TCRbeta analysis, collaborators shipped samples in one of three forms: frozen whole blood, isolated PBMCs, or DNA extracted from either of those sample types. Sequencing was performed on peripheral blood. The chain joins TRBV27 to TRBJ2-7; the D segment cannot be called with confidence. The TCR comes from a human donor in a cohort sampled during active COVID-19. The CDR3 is CASSMSSYEQYF. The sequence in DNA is TGTGCCAGCAGCATGAGCTCCTACGAGCAGTACTTC.